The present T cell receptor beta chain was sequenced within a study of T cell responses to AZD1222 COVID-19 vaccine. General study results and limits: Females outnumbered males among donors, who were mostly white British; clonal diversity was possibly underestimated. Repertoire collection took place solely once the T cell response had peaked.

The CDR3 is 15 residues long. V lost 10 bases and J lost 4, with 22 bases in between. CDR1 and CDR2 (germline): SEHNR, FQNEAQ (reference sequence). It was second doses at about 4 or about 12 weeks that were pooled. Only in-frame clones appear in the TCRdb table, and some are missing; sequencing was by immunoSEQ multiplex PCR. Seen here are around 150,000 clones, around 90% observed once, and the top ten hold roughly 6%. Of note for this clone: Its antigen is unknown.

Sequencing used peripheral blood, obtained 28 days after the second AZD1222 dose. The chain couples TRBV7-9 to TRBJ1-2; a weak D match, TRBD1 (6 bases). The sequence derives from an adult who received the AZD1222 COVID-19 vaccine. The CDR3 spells CATTPRGRETYGYTF. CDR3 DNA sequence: TGTGCCACAACCCCTCGGGGGCGCGAAACCTATGGCTACACCTTC.